This T cell receptor (beta chain) was identified during a study of T cell responses to AZD1222 COVID-19 vaccine. Here immunoSEQ multiplex PCR was the method, and the copy in TCRdb shows in-frame clones only, minus some. Of roughly 100,000 clones listed, just over 85% were seen once; the top ten hold around 1.5%. Germline CDR1 reads SGHTA; CDR2 reads FQGNSA. V shed 1 base and J shed 1 base, with 10 bases lying between them. The CDR3 length is 15 residues. The rearrangement links TRBV7-2 to TRBJ1-2; D remains ambiguous. The TCR originated in an adult in good health. This sample comprised peripheral blood, obtained on day 0 of AZD1222 vaccination. The CDR3 DNA is TGTGCCAGCAGCTTAGAAATCAGTTATAACTATGGCTACACCTTC. It encodes CASSLEISYNYGYTF.